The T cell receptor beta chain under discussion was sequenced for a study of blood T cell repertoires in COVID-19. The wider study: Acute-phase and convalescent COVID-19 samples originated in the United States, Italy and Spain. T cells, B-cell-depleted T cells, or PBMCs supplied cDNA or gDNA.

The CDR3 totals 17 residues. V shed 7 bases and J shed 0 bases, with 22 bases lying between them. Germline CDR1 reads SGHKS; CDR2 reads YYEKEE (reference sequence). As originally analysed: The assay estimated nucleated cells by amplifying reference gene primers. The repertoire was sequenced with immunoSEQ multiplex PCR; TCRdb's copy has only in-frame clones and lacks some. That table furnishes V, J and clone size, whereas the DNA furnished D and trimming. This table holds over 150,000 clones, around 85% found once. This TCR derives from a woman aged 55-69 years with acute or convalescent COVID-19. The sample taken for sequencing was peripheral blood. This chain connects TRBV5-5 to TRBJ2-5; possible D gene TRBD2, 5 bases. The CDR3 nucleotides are TGTGCCAGCTCCCTTGTGATGGCTGGCGGGCACCAAGAGACCCAGTACTTC. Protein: CASSLVMAGGHQETQYF.